Listed below are T cell receptor beta chains from one sample, sequenced in a study of T cells in Graves' hyperthyroidism and ophthalmopathy. A single record per CDR3 protein comes from TCRdb applying MiXCR to the multiplex PCR reads. The data contain about 770,000 distinct CDR3 sequences, 18% of them singletons. The material sequenced was blood. The origin of the receptors is a woman aged 45-59 years with Graves' hyperthyroidism that later progressed to Graves' ophthalmopathy. Both conserved end residues are part of each CDR3.

TRBV20-1	TRBJ1-5	CSARDPGDQRQPQHF
TRBV3-1	TRBJ2-5	CASSQTTSGFQETQYF
TRBV27	TRBJ2-1	CASSWGLNEQFF
TRBV2	TRBJ2-3	CASQELRPSVLTDTQYF
TRBV7-2	TRBJ1-1	CASSLVTGANTEAFF
TRBV19	TRBJ1-2	CASRQGAVDYGYTF
TRBV20-1	TRBJ1-2	CSVGGVNYGYTF
TRBV7-2	TRBJ1-2	CASSLGTGAFGYTF
TRBV6-1	TRBJ1-2	CASSRRGSAYTF
TRBV6-5	TRBJ1-2	CASSYGGGGYGYTF
TRBV2	TRBJ2-2	CASTPDSPSTGELFF
TRBV4-1	TRBJ1-1	CASSRGTGVSNTEAFF
TRBV6-2/TRBV6-3	TRBJ1-6	CASSYGSPLHF
TRBV15	TRBJ2-7	CATSQDRGAYEQYF
TRBV7-2	TRBJ2-1	CASSQRGYQPAYNEQFF
TRBV14	TRBJ2-2	CASSQVFGLAGSLLSDTGELFF